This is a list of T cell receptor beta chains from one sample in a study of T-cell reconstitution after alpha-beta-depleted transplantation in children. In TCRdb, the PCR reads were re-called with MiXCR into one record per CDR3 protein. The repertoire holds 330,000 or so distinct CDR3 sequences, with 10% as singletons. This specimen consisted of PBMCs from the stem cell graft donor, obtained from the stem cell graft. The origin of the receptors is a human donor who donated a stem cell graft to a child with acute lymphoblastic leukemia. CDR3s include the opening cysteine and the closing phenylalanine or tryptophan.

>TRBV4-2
CASSSPLSTDTQYF
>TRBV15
CATSNLQGADEKLFF
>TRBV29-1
CSVSTSGREQYF
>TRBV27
CASSLSGRGVGSYEQYF
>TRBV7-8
CASSPGLAGGPRTGELFF
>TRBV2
CASRPGQGPDTQYF
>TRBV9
CASSPKIAGSYNEQFF
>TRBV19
CASSIEPAEASYNEQFF
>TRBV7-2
CASSLDGGWVALEQYF
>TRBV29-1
CSVEVDTEAFF
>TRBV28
CASSLLVGGTDTQYF
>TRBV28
CASRTGGADTGELFF
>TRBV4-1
CASSQEIVGVQLETQYF
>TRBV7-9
CASSPTAGNTGELFF
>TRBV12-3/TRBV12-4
CASSSGQGGGRGEAFF
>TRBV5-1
CASSFRTGGDVQYF
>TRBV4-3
CASSQSGQGNPEAFF
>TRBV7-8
CDSSMPYGLGGNNEQFF
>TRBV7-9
CASSDQLRDLTDTQYF
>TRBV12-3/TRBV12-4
CASRPQGADTIYF
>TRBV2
CASKGDLGLDNEQFF
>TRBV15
CATERTENTGELFF
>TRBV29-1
CSVAKGLTEAFF
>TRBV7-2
CASTLAGEGNEQFF
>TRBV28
CASRPTSRPTDTQYF
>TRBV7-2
CASSPHLTTEAFF
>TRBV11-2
CASSLAGTGDYEQYF
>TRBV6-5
CASSYTDRLYEQYF
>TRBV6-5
CASSFSQGANTEAFF
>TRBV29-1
CSVKIAGRLGNEQFF
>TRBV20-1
CSAFQLAGFNEQFF
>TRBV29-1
CSVGGTSGADTQYF
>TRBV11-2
CASSLLSSGRVAGGNEQFF
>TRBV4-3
CASSQAGTSGSRGSTDTQYF
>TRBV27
CASSLGPSSTDTQYF
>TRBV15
CATSFTSSPNAEAFF